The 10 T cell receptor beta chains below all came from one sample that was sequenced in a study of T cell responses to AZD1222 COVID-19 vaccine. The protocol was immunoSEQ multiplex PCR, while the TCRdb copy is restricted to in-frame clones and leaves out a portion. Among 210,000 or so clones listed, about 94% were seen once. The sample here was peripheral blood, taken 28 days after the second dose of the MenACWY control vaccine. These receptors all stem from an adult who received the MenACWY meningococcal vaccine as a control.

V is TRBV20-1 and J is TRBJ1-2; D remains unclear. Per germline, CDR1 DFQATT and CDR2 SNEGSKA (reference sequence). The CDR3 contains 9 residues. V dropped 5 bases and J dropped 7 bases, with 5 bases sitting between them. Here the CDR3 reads CSARFGYTF. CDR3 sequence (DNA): TGCAGTGCTCGGTTTGGCTACACCTTC.

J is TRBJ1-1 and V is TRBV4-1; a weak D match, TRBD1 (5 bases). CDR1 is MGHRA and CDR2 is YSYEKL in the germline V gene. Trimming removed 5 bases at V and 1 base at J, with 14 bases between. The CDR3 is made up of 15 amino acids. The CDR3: CASSSTAQGNTEAFF. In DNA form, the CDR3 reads TGCGCCAGCAGCTCCACAGCTCAGGGGAACACTGAAGCTTTCTTT.

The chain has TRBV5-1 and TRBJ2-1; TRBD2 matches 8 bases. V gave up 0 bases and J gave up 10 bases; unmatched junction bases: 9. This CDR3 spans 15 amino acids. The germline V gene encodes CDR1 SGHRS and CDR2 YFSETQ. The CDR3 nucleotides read TGCGCCAGCAGCTTGGGGACTAGCAGGAATTACGAGCAGTTCTTC. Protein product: CASSLGTSRNYEQFF. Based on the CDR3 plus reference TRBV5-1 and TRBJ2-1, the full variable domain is KAGVTQTPRYLIKTRGQQVTLSCSPISGHRSVSWYQQTPGQGLQFLFEYFSETQRNKGNFPGRFSGRQFSNSRSEMNVSTLELGDSALYLCASSLGTSRNYEQFFGPGTRLTVL.

The CDR3 region is CACRTATDTQYF. The CDR3 nucleotides are TGTGCCTGCAGGACAGCCACAGATACGCAGTATTTT. The chain has TRBV30 and TRBJ2-3; a weak D match, TRBD1 (6 bases). V dropped 6 bases and J dropped 2 bases, with 9 bases sitting between them. The CDR3 covers 12 residues. Germline V CDR1 and CDR2: GTSNPN, SVGIG (reference sequence).

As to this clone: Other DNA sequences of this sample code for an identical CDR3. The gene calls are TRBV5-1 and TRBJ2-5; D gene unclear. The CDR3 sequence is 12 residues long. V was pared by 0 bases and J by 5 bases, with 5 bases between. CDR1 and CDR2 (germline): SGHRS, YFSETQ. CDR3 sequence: CASSLDRETQYF. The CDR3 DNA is TGCGCCAGCAGCTTGGATCGGGAGACCCAGTACTTC.

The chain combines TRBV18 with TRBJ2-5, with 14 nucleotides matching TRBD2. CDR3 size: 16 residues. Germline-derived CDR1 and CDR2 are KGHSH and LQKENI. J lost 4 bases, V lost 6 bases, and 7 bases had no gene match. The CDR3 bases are TGTGCCAGCTCCCTCGGACTAGCGGGAGGTGGAGAGACCCAGTACTTC. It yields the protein CASSLGLAGGGETQYF. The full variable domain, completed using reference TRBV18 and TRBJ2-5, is NAGVMQNPRHLVRRRGQEARLRCSPMKGHSHVYWYRQLPEEGLKFMVYLQKENIIDESGMPKERFSAEFPKEGPSILRIQQVVRGDSAAYFCASSLGLAGGGETQYFGPGTRLLVL.

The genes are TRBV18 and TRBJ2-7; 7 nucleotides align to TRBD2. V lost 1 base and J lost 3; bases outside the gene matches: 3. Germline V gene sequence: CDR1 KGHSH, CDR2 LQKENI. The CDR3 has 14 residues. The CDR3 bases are TGTGCCAGCTCACCACGGCGGGAGAGCTACGAGCAGTACTTC. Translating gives CASSPRRESYEQYF.

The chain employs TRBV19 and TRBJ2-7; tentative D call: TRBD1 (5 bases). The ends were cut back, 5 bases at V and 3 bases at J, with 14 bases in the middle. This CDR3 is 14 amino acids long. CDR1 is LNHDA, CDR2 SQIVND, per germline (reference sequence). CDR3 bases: TGTGCCAGTAGTCCCGCCGCCAGGGACTACGAGCAGTACTTC. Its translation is CASSPAARDYEQYF.

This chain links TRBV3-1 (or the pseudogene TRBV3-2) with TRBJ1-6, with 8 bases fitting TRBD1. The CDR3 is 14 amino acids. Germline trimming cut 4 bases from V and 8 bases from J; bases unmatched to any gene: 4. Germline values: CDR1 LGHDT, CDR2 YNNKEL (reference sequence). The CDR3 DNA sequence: TGTGCCAGCAGCCCACAGGACAGGGATTCACCCCTCCACTTT. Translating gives CASSPQDRDSPLHF.

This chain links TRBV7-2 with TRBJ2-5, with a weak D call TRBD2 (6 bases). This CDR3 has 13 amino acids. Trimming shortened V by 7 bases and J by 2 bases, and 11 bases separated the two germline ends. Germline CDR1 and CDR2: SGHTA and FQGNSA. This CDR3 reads CASTPGGQETQYF. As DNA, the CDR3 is TGTGCCAGCACCCCTGGGGGGCAAGAGACCCAGTACTTC.